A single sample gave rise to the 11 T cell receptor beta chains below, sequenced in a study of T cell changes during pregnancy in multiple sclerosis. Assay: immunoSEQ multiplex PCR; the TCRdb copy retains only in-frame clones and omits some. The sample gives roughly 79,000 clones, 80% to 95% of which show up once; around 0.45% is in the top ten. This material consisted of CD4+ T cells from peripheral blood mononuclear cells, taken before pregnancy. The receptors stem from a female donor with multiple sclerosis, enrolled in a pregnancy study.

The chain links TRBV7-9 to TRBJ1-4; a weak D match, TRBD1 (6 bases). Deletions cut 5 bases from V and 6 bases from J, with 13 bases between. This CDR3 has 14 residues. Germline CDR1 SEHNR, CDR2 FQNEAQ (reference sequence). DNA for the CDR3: TGTGCCAGCAGCCTACAGGGATTCGATGAAAAACTGTTTTTT. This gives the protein CASSLQGFDEKLFF.

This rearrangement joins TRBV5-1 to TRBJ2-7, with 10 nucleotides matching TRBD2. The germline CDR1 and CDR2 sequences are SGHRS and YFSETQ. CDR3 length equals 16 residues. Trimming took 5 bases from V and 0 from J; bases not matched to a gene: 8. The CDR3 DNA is TGCGCCAGCAGGTTTGGACTAGCGGCCAGCTCCTACGAGCAGTACTTC. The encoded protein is CASRFGLAASSYEQYF.

Here the CDR3 DNA reads TGTGCCAGCAGAGCTGGACAGGCGAATCAGCCCCAGCATTTT. It encodes CASRAGQANQPQHF. The rearrangement uses TRBV2 and TRBJ1-5; 7 bases fit TRBD1. This CDR3 has 14 residues. The ends lost 6 bases at V and 4 bases at J; junction bases unmatched: 6. CDR1 SNHLY and CDR2 FYNNEI come from the germline V gene. The full variable domain, with the rest looked up from reference TRBV2 and TRBJ1-5, is EPEVTQTPSHQVTQMGQEVILRCVPISNHLYFYWYRQILGQKVEFLVSFYNNEISEKSEIFDDQFSVERPDGSNFTLKIRSTKLEDSAMYFCASRAGQANQPQHFGDGTRLSIL.

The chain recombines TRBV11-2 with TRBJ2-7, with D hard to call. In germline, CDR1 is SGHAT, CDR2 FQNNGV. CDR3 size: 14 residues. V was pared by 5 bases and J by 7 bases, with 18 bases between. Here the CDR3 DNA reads TGTGCCAGCAGCCCCGACTCTTTCCGGTTTGAGCAGTACTTC. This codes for CASSPDSFRFEQYF. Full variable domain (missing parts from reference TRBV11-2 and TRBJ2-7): EAGVAQSPRYKIIEKRQSVAFWCNPISGHATLYWYQQILGQGPKLLIQFQNNGVVDDSQLPKDRFSAERLKGVDSTLKIQPAKLEDSAVYLCASSPDSFRFEQYFGPGTRLTVT.

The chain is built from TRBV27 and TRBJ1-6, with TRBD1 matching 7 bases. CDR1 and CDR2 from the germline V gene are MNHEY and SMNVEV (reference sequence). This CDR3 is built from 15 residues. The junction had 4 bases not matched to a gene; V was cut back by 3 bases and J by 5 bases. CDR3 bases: TGTGCCAGCAGTTTTCAGGGGGGAGATAATTCACCCCTCCACTTT. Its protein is CASSFQGGDNSPLHF.

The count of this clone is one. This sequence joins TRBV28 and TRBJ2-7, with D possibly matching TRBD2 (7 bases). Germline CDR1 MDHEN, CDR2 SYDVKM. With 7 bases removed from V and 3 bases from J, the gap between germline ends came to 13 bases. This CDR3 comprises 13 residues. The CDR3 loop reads CASTFRGGYEQYF. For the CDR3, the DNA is TGTGCCAGCACCTTTAGGGGGGGCTACGAGCAGTACTTC.

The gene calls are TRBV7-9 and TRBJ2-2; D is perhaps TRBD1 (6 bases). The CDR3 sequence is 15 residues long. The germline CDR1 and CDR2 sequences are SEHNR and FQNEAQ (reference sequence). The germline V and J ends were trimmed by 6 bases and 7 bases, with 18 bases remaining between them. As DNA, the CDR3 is TGTGCCAGCAGTACGACGACAGGCGTCAGCGGGGAGCTGTTTTTT. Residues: CASSTTTGVSGELFF. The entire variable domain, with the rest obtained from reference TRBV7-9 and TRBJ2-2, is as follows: DTGVSQNPRHKITKRGQNVTFRCDPISEHNRLYWYRQTLGQGPEFLTYFQNEAQLEKSRLLSDRFSAERPKGSFSTLEIQRTEQGDSAMYLCASSTTTGVSGELFFGEGSRLTVL.

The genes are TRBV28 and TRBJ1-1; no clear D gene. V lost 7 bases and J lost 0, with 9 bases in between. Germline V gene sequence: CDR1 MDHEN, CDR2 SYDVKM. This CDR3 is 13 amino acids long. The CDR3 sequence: CASTDYMNTEAFF. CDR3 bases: TGTGCCAGCACCGACTACATGAACACTGAAGCTTTCTTT.

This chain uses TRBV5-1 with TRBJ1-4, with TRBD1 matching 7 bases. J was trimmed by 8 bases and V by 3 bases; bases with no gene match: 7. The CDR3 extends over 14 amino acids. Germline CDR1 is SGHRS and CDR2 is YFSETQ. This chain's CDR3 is CASSSGQAGEKLFF. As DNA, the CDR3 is TGCGCCAGCAGCTCTGGACAGGCGGGAGAAAAACTGTTTTTT.

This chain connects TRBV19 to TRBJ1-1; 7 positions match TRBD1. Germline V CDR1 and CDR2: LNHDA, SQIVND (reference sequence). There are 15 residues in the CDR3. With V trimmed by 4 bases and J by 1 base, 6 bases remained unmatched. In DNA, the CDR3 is TGTGCCAGTAGTACGCACAGGGGAAAGAACACTGAAGCTTTCTTT. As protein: CASSTHRGKNTEAFF.

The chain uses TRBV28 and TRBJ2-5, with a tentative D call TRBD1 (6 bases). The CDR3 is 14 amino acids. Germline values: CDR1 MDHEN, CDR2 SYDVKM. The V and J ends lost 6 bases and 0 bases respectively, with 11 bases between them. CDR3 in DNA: TGTGCCAGCAGACTGACAGGACACCAAGAGACCCAGTACTTC. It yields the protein CASRLTGHQETQYF.